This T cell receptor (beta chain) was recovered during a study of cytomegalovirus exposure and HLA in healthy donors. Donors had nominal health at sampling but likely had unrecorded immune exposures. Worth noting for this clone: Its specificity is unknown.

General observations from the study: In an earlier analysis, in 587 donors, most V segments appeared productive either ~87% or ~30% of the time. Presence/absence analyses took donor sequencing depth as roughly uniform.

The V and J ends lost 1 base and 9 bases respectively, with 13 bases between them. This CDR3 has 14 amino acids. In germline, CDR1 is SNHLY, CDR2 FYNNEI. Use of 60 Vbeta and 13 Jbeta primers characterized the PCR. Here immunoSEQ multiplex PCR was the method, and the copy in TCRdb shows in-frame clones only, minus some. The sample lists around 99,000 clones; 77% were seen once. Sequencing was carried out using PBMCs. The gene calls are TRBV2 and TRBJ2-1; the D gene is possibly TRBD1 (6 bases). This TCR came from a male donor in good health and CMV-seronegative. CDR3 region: CASSEGKGGSEQFF. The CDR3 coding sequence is TGTGCCAGCAGTGAAGGGAAAGGGGGAAGTGAGCAGTTCTTC.